One sample yielded the 19 T cell receptor beta chains listed below, sequenced in a study of blood T cell repertoires in COVID-19. The table came from immunoSEQ multiplex PCR; TCRdb's copy has only in-frame clones and leaves some out. Of hundreds of thousands of clones listed, 85% to 90% are singletons. The sequenced material came from PBMCs or T cells enriched from blood (not recorded which). The source is a woman aged 18-35 years who had recovered from COVID-19.

The chain couples TRBV28 to TRBJ1-5; unclear D gene. The V and J ends lost 7 bases and 2 bases respectively, with 12 bases between them. The CDR3 runs 14 residues. Per the germline V gene, CDR1 is MDHEN and CDR2 is SYDVKM. CDR3 bases: TGTGCCAGCACCGCGGGGTCGGGCAATCAGCCCCAGCATTTT. Its protein is CASTAGSGNQPQHF.

V usage is TRBV28 and J usage is TRBJ1-5; no firm D call. This CDR3 is built from 15 residues. Germline V CDR1 and CDR2: MDHEN, SYDVKM. V dropped 6 bases and J dropped 0 bases, with 12 bases sitting between them. The CDR3: CASRSTLVSNQPQHF. CDR3 DNA: TGTGCCAGCAGATCTACACTAGTTAGCAATCAGCCCCAGCATTTT.

The V and J genes are TRBV27 and TRBJ1-1, with 9 positions matching TRBD1. The junction had 7 bases not matched to a gene; V was cut back by 6 bases and J by 5 bases. This CDR3 region has 14 residues. CDR1 and CDR2 from the germline V gene are MNHEY and SMNVEV (reference sequence). CDR3 bases: TGTGCCAGCAGGAAACAGGGGGCAGAGACTGAAGCTTTCTTT. Amino acids: CASRKQGAETEAFF.

This chain connects TRBV9 to TRBJ1-2, with D unresolved. V shed 3 bases and J shed 2 bases, with 11 bases lying between them. The CDR3 runs 14 residues. Per germline, CDR1 SGDLS and CDR2 YYNGEE. CDR3 nucleotides: TGTGCCAGCAGCGACTCCGGAGGGAACTATGGCTACACCTTC. Its protein is CASSDSGGNYGYTF. The variable domain in full, with the rest retrieved from reference TRBV9 and TRBJ1-2, is DSGVTQTPKHLITATGQRVTLRCSPRSGDLSVYWYQQSLDQGLQFLIQYYNGEERAKGNILERFSAQQFPDLHSELNLSSLELGDSALYFCASSDSGGNYGYTFGSGTRLTVV.

The genes are TRBV28 and TRBJ1-5; tentative D call: TRBD1 (6 bases). Trimming removed 3 bases from V and 7 bases from J, with 28 bases in between. The CDR3 is made up of 19 amino acids. Germline V gives CDR1 MDHEN, CDR2 SYDVKM. The CDR3 DNA follows: TGTGCCAGCAGTTTTGACCCGCGGGGGGCAGGGTCGATTTTACAGCCCCAGCATTTT. Translated: CASSFDPRGAGSILQPQHF.

The CDR3 is CASSPGLAGGPSTGELFF. DNA for the CDR3: TGTGCCAGCAGCCCGGGACTAGCGGGGGGGCCATCCACCGGGGAGCTGTTTTTT. V and J are TRBV3-1 (or the pseudogene TRBV3-2) and TRBJ2-2, with 16 bases that match TRBD2. V was clipped by 4 bases and J by 4 bases; unmatched bases: 6. The CDR3 extends over 18 amino acids. In germline, CDR1 is LGHDT, CDR2 YNNKEL (reference sequence).

This chain links TRBV24-1 with TRBJ1-5; D may be TRBD1 (6 bases). Germline assignment: CDR1 KGHDR and CDR2 SFDVKD. The CDR3 covers 14 residues. V was shortened by 3 bases and J by 9 bases, with 14 bases between the two germline ends. This chain's CDR3 is CATSDRTVDRPQHF. DNA of the CDR3: TGTGCCACCAGTGATCGGACAGTGGATCGGCCCCAGCATTTT.

This chain links TRBV2 with TRBJ2-5; TRBD1 might be the D (5 bases). This CDR3 contains 18 residues. V was clipped by 0 bases and J by 0 bases, with 17 bases between them. The germline gives CDR1 SNHLY, CDR2 FYNNEI. CDR3 DNA sequence: TGTGCCAGCAGTGAAGCGGAAGGGGCTAGTGCGTACCAAGAGACCCAGTACTTC. Translation: CASSEAEGASAYQETQYF.

The CDR3: CASSFSPGVQNIQYF. CDR3 coding DNA: TGTGCCAGCAGTTTCTCGCCGGGGGTTCAAAACATTCAGTACTTC. This chain uses TRBV6-2 or TRBV6-3 with TRBJ2-4; possibly TRBD2 for D (6 bases). With 4 bases removed from V and 5 bases from J, the gap between germline ends came to 15 bases. The germline gives CDR1 MNHEY, CDR2 SVGEGT. This CDR3 has 15 amino acids.

About this clone itself: One base away lies a much larger clone, so this may be a sequencing read error. Other nucleotide sequences in the sample specify the same CDR3. The chain couples TRBV2 to TRBJ2-7; TRBD1 matches at 8 bases. The CDR3 loop spans 12 amino acids. Trimming removed 6 bases from V and 3 bases from J; junction bases left unmatched: 1. The germline CDR1 and CDR2 sequences are SNHLY and FYNNEI. CDR3 in amino acids: CASRDRGYEQYF. The CDR3, as DNA: TGTGCCAGCAGAGACAGGGGCTACGAGCAGTACTTC. Drawing the rest from reference TRBV2 and TRBJ2-7, the complete variable domain is EPEVTQTPSHQVTQMGQEVILRCVPISNHLYFYWYRQILGQKVEFLVSFYNNEISEKSEIFDDQFSVERPDGSNFTLKIRSTKLEDSAMYFCASRDRGYEQYFGPGTRLTVT.

In DNA form, the CDR3 reads TGTGCCAGCAGCTTCGGGGGAGATGAGCAGTTCTTC. It encodes CASSFGGDEQFF. The V gene is TRBV5-4, the J gene TRBJ2-1; D perhaps matches TRBD2 (6 bases). The CDR3 is 12 amino acids. The V gene lost 2 bases and the J gene lost 8 bases, with 8 bases spanning the gap. Per the germline V gene, CDR1 is SGHNT and CDR2 is YYREEE (reference sequence). Full variable domain (remainder filled in from reference TRBV5-4 and TRBJ2-1): ETGVTQSPTHLIKTRGQQVTLRCSSQSGHNTVSWYQQALGQGPQFIFQYYREEENGRGNFPPRFSGLQFPNYSSELNVNALELDDSALYLCASSFGGDEQFFGPGTRLTVL.

The chain combines TRBV19 with TRBJ1-2; 8 nucleotides agree with TRBD1. This CDR3 spans 21 amino acids. V lost 7 bases and J lost 0; bases outside the gene matches: 25. Germline CDR1 LNHDA, CDR2 SQIVND (reference sequence). The CDR3 DNA reads as TGTGCCAGTATTAAAGTGGGACAGGACCTCCACGCCACGAAAGCTAACTATGGCTACACCTTC. Encoded protein: CASIKVGQDLHATKANYGYTF.

CDR3 nucleotide sequence: TGTGCCAGCAGTGAGCTTCCTAGCGGGGGGGCCTCAGATACGCAGTATTTT. It specifies CASSELPSGGASDTQYF. V gene TRBV6-4 combines with J gene TRBJ2-3; 12 bases are a match to TRBD2. The junction had 8 bases not matched to a gene; V was cut back by 3 bases and J by 4 bases. This CDR3 is 17 amino acids long. Germline assignment: CDR1 MRHNA and CDR2 SNTAGT.

The chain joins TRBV5-1 to TRBJ2-7; TRBD1 is a possible D gene (6 bases). Germline CDR1 reads SGHRS; CDR2 reads YFSETQ. The V gene lost 0 bases and the J gene lost 1 base, with 8 bases spanning the gap. The CDR3 has 14 amino acids. Written as DNA, the CDR3 is TGCGCCAGCAGCTTGGCCGGGACATCCTACGAGCAGTACTTC. Translation gives CASSLAGTSYEQYF.

The chain joins TRBV27 to TRBJ1-5; no reliable D call. CDR1 MNHEY and CDR2 SMNVEV come from the germline V gene (reference sequence). The V end was cut by 8 bases, the J end by 6 bases, with 17 bases between. The CDR3 has 14 residues. DNA for the CDR3: TGTGCCAGCGCATCACTACAACGGGGTCAGCCCCAGCATTTT. It yields the protein CASASLQRGQPQHF.

The rearrangement links TRBV27 to TRBJ2-7; 11 bases line up with TRBD1. The J segment lost 6 bases and the V segment lost 4 bases, leaving 8 bases of the junction unmatched. The CDR3 is 15 residues long. CDR1 and CDR2 (germline): MNHEY, SMNVEV (reference sequence). The CDR3 DNA sequence: TGTGCCAGCAGTTGGGACAGGGGGGCCCTTCGCGAGCAGTACTTC. Translating it yields CASSWDRGALREQYF.

V is TRBV29-1 and J is TRBJ2-1; possibly TRBD1 for D (5 bases). Germline lookup yields CDR1 SQVTM and CDR2 ANQGSEA. The CDR3 extends over 10 amino acids. V was trimmed by 8 bases and J by 5 bases, leaving 7 bases between them. This chain's CDR3 is CSTQDNEQFF. In DNA, the CDR3 is TGCAGCACACAGGACAATGAGCAGTTCTTC.

The chain couples TRBV27 to TRBJ1-6; TRBD1 matches 8 bases. The CDR3 extends over 18 amino acids. Germline V lookup: CDR1 MNHEY, CDR2 SMNVEV (reference sequence). Trimming at V came to 5 bases and at J to 6 bases, leaving 15 bases not matched to a gene. CDR3 nucleotide sequence: TGTGCCAGCAGTCCTACAGGGGGATCCCTAGTTTTTAATTCACCCCTCCACTTT. Translated, it gives CASSPTGGSLVFNSPLHF.

The chain is built from TRBV5-1 and TRBJ2-5, with 9 bases that match TRBD1. CDR3 length: 16 residues. The V gene's germline CDR1 is SGHRS and CDR2 YFSETQ. The V gene end was trimmed by 2 bases and the J gene end by 4 bases; junction bases not matched to a gene: 9. CDR3 region: CASSFAGQGGTETQYF. The CDR3 DNA reads TGCGCCAGCAGCTTTGCGGGACAGGGAGGCACAGAGACCCAGTACTTC.